A selection of T cell receptor beta chains follows, all from one sample in a study of blood T cell repertoires in COVID-19. Repertoires were generated with immunoSEQ multiplex PCR, while TCRdb's copy carries only in-frame clones and drops some. The sample records 150,000 or so clones, around 82% being singletons. Sequencing was done on a sample of peripheral blood. These receptors were collected from a woman aged 60-70 years with acute or convalescent COVID-19. Each CDR3 is given with its conserved first and last residue. D genes are given only for firm matches. For some rows the clone size is stated as once, few or many, or as a class when expanded; others skip it.

v_call	clone_size	d_call	j_call	cdr3_nt	cdr3_aa
TRBV6-5	once	TRBD2	TRBJ2-4	TGTGCCAGCAGGGCGGGAGAAAACATTCAGTACTTC	CASRAGENIQYF
TRBV10-3	.	TRBD2	TRBJ2-1	TGTGCCATCAGCTCCCTCACTAGCGGCTCCTACAATGAGCAGTTCTTC	CAISSLTSGSYNEQFF
TRBV28	.	.	TRBJ2-3	TGTGCCAGCAGTTTACCCCCTGGGAGGAGGGAGACACACACAGATACGCAGTATTTT	CASSLPPGRRETHTDTQYF
TRBV29-1	.	.	TRBJ2-1	TGCAGCGTTGCTGGGACAGAGAGCGGGAATGAGCAGTTCTTC	CSVAGTESGNEQFF
TRBV7-9	.	.	TRBJ1-1	TGTGCCAGCAGCCCGGTCTTACACGGGGCTGAAGCTTTCTTT	CASSPVLHGAEAFF
TRBV28	.	TRBD1	TRBJ2-1	TGTGCCAGCAGTTCCCTACGACAGGGGACCTACAATGAGCAGTTCTTC	CASSSLRQGTYNEQFF
TRBV2	.	TRBD1	TRBJ1-4	TGTGCCAGCAGATGGACAGGGGAAAAACTGTTTTTT	CASRWTGEKLFF
TRBV5-5	.	.	TRBJ1-3	TGTGCCAGCAGCGTGGGCGGGGGGCAAGGAAACACCATATATTTT	CASSVGGGQGNTIYF
TRBV10-3	.	.	TRBJ1-1	TGTGCCATCAGTGAGTCCGGGGGAAACACTGAAGCTTTCTTT	CAISESGGNTEAFF
TRBV7-3	.	.	TRBJ2-3	TGTGCCAGCAGCTTAGTAGCGTCGCCCCCAGATACGCAGTATTTT	CASSLVASPPDTQYF
TRBV28	.	.	TRBJ1-5	TGTGCCAGCACCCCGGGTCCTAATCAGCCCCAGCATTTT	CASTPGPNQPQHF
TRBV28	few	TRBD2	TRBJ2-7	TGTGCCAGCAGTTCCCCCTTTGAGCGGGAGGGCCGACAGGGCTACGAGCAGTACTTC	CASSSPFEREGRQGYEQYF
TRBV4-1	.	.	TRBJ1-1	TGCGCCAGCAGCCAAAGCACAGGGAGGGGAACTGAAGCTTTCTTT	CASSQSTGRGTEAFF
TRBV7-9	.	TRBD1	TRBJ2-5	TGTGCCAGCAGGGGACAGGGGCTTCAACAAGAGACCCAGTACTTC	CASRGQGLQQETQYF
TRBV20-1	.	.	TRBJ1-5	TGCAGTGCTAGTCCTCCTAGCAATCAGCCCCAGCATTTT	CSASPPSNQPQHF
TRBV28	.	TRBD1	TRBJ1-1	TGTGCCAGCAGTCTCGGGACAGGGAGGCACACTGAAGCTTTCTTT	CASSLGTGRHTEAFF
TRBV24-1	.	.	TRBJ1-1	TGTGCCACCAGTGAACCGGGGTACACTGAAGCTTTCTTT	CATSEPGYTEAFF
TRBV6-5	.	.	TRBJ1-2	TGTGCCAGCAGATTGACAGGAGATCATGGCTACACCTTC	CASRLTGDHGYTF
TRBV3-1/TRBV3-2	once	.	TRBJ1-2	TGTGCCAGCAGCCCCCCCCGGGGGATAGGCTACACCTTC	CASSPPRGIGYTF
TRBV29-1	once	.	TRBJ1-2	TGCAGCGTCGTGGGGGGGCGTTATGGCTACACCTTC	CSVVGGRYGYTF
TRBV11-2	.	.	TRBJ2-1	TGTGCCAGCAGTCACAGGGTCTATGAGCAGTTCTTC	CASSHRVYEQFF
TRBV25-1	.	TRBD1	TRBJ1-2	TGTGCCAGCAGTGAATACGGGACAGGGGGAAGGAACTATGGCTACACCTTC	CASSEYGTGGRNYGYTF
TRBV5-5	once	.	TRBJ2-1	TGTGCCAGCAGCTTGCTTGGGGGCCCTGGGGGTGAGCAGTTCTTC	CASSLLGGPGGEQFF
TRBV20-1	.	.	TRBJ1-1	TGCAGTGCCCGCGGGGACACTGAAGCTTTCTTT	CSARGDTEAFF
TRBV11-3	.	TRBD2	TRBJ2-3	TGTGCCAGCAGCCCCTTATCTAGCGGGAGGGCCCGTTCTAGCACAGATACGCAGTATTTT	CASSPLSSGRARSSTDTQYF
TRBV9	once	TRBD2	TRBJ2-3	TGTGCCAGCAGCGTAGCAGCGGGAGGCACAGATACGCAGTATTTT	CASSVAAGGTDTQYF
TRBV5-5	.	.	TRBJ2-3	TGTGCCAGCAGCTTGGTTCGCATCGTGGGAGGAGGCACAGATACGCAGTATTTT	CASSLVRIVGGGTDTQYF
TRBV7-9	few	.	TRBJ1-6	TGTGCCAGCAGCATTGAACAGTATAATTCACCCCTCCACTTT	CASSIEQYNSPLHF
TRBV2	.	.	TRBJ2-1	TGTGCCAGCAGGGGGGGGGCGAGCTCCTACAATGAGCAGTTCTTC	CASRGGASSYNEQFF
TRBV7-2	.	.	TRBJ2-2	TGTGCCAGCAGCTTAGTGTTTCAGAACACCGGGGAGCTGTTTTTT	CASSLVFQNTGELFF
TRBV7-8	.	.	TRBJ2-3	TGTGCCAGCGGGGCGGGCACAGATACGCAGTATTTT	CASGAGTDTQYF
TRBV5-8	.	.	TRBJ2-1	TGTGCCAGCAGCTTTGGACTCGACTCCTACAATGAGCAGTTCTTC	CASSFGLDSYNEQFF
TRBV9	once	TRBD2	TRBJ2-1	TGTGCCAGCAGCGAAAGGGGACTAGCGGGAGCCCGCTACAATGAGCAGTTCTTC	CASSERGLAGARYNEQFF
TRBV6-5	.	.	TRBJ1-2	TGTGCCAGCAGACCCGGGAATAGCTATGGCTACACCTTC	CASRPGNSYGYTF
TRBV4-3	.	.	TRBJ1-3	TGCGCCAGCAGCCAAGATCCAGGGTTCAGCTCTGGAAACACCATATATTTT	CASSQDPGFSSGNTIYF
TRBV7-2	.	TRBD2	TRBJ2-3	TGTGCCAGCAGCCCCTCGGGGGGAGGCGGAGATACGCAGTATTTT	CASSPSGGGGDTQYF
TRBV28	.	.	TRBJ2-7	TGTGCCAGCAGTCAGGTCGAGCAGTACTTC	CASSQVEQYF
TRBV28	.	.	TRBJ2-7	TGTGCCAGCAGGGACTCGGGACACTACGAGCAGTACTTC	CASRDSGHYEQYF
TRBV7-2	.	.	TRBJ2-1	TGTGCCAGCAGACGCGGTAGCGAAAACCCGGTTTCTGCGTTCTTC	CASRRGSENPVSAFF
TRBV11-2	.	.	TRBJ2-1	TGTGCCAGCAGCTTGATCGGGTCCCGGGGGGAGCAGTTCTTC	CASSLIGSRGEQFF
TRBV11-3	once	TRBD1	TRBJ2-4	TGTGCCAGCAGCGCGCGGGACAGGGCGGGAAACATTCAGTACTTC	CASSARDRAGNIQYF
TRBV15	.	.	TRBJ2-1	TGTGCCACCAGCACCCGCGGACTAGAGAAGGGGAGGGGGAATGAGCAGTTCTTC	CATSTRGLEKGRGNEQFF
TRBV10-3	.	TRBD1	TRBJ1-1	TGTGCCATCAGTCCGGACAGGGTTTTGAACACTGAAGCTTTCTTT	CAISPDRVLNTEAFF
TRBV7-9	.	.	TRBJ2-1	TGTGCCAGCAGTTACCGGGACTACAATGAGCAGTTCTTC	CASSYRDYNEQFF
TRBV3-1/TRBV3-2	.	.	TRBJ1-2	TGTGCCAGCAGCCAAGATTCGGGGGACGGCTACACCTTC	CASSQDSGDGYTF